The next 3 T cell receptor beta chains were all read from a single sample in a study of T cell responses to AZD1222 COVID-19 vaccine. TCRdb keeps only in-frame clones here, not all; method: immunoSEQ multiplex PCR. The sample lists about 140,000 clones, approximately 88% occurring once. Here the sequenced sample was peripheral blood, taken on day 0 of AZD1222 vaccination. These receptors all come from an adult in good health.

This clone is categorized as medium-sized. The chain has TRBV3-1 (or the pseudogene TRBV3-2) and TRBJ2-1, with D uncertain. V was trimmed by 0 bases and J by 0 bases, leaving 6 bases between them. From germline, CDR1 is LGHDT and CDR2 YNNKEL (reference sequence). This CDR3 has 15 residues. The CDR3 sequence: CASSQDWSSYNEQFF. In DNA, the CDR3 is TGTGCCAGCAGCCAAGATTGGAGCTCCTACAATGAGCAGTTCTTC.

The chain uses TRBV12-5 and TRBJ2-5; 7 bases match TRBD1. The CDR3 contains 16 residues. Germline V gives CDR1 LGHNT, CDR2 FRNRAP. V shed 3 bases and J 0 bases; nucleotides not matched to a gene: 7. For the CDR3, the DNA is TGTGCTAGTGGTTTCACAGGGGCCCTTCACCAAGAGACCCAGTACTTC. Translation gives CASGFTGALHQETQYF.

The V gene is TRBV5-1, the J gene TRBJ2-1; 8 nucleotides agree with TRBD2. CDR3 size: 16 residues. With 0 bases clipped from V and 6 bases from J, the junction kept 8 bases outside the gene matches. Germline V gene data show CDR1 as SGHRS and CDR2 as YFSETQ. The CDR3 loop reads CASSLVVGLGSNEQFF. CDR3 sequence (DNA): TGCGCCAGCAGCTTGGTCGTGGGACTAGGGAGCAATGAGCAGTTCTTC.